Each of the 8 T cell receptor beta chains below was sequenced from the same sample in a study of beta chain features in type 1 diabetes. TCRB transcripts that were expressed got sequenced, as all of the isolated RNA had been reverse transcribed. This table comes from immunoSEQ multiplex PCR, and its TCRdb copy is limited to in-frame clones, with some not included. The sample has more than 350,000 clones, 11% seen once. Sequenced input: naive CD4+ T cells from blood. All receptors come from a woman aged 18-29 years in good health.

This clone turned up a few times. The chain links TRBV5-1 to TRBJ2-1; D is unresolved. The germline gives CDR1 SGHRS, CDR2 YFSETQ. The germline V and J ends were trimmed by 0 bases and 0 bases, with 7 bases remaining between them. The CDR3 is made up of 15 amino acids. The CDR3 DNA reads TGCGCCAGCAGCTTGGCTGCCAGCTCCTACAATGAGCAGTTCTTC. As protein: CASSLAASSYNEQFF.

The chain is built from TRBV4-3 and TRBJ1-2; 10 nucleotides match TRBD1. Unmatched junction bases numbered 11, after V lost 1 base and J lost 6 bases. The CDR3 has 17 residues. CDR1 and CDR2 (germline): LGHNA, YSLEER. The CDR3 DNA follows: TGCGCCAGCAGCCAAGCGGAGACAGGGGGCACGATTCATGGCTACACCTTC. Residues: CASSQAETGGTIHGYTF.

This chain uses TRBV7-2 with TRBJ2-7; D remains unclear. The ends were cut back, 2 bases at V and 6 bases at J, with 5 bases in the middle. The CDR3 extends over 11 amino acids. Looked up from germline, CDR1 is SGHTA and CDR2 is FQGNSA. As DNA, the CDR3 is TGTGCCAGCAGCTTATGGATCGAGCAGTACTTC. Encoded protein: CASSLWIEQYF.

The chain links TRBV9 to TRBJ1-2, with D hard to call. The ends were cut back, 2 bases at V and 5 bases at J, with 7 bases in the middle. There are 12 residues in the CDR3. Germline V lookup: CDR1 SGDLS, CDR2 YYNGEE. CDR3 in amino acids: CASSVGRYGYTF. CDR3 bases: TGTGCCAGCAGCGTGGGCAGGTATGGCTACACCTTC.

This clone was observed a few times. At the DNA level, this CDR3 is encoded by other sequences in the same sample as well. J is TRBJ2-5 and V is TRBV18, with D tentatively TRBD1 (5 bases). Germline CDR1 KGHSH, CDR2 LQKENI. V dropped 3 bases and J dropped 3 bases, with 8 bases sitting between them. The CDR3 consists of 13 residues. As DNA, the CDR3 is TGTGCCAGCTCACCGGGGCGAGAAGAGACCCAGTACTTC. Encoded protein: CASSPGREETQYF.

The chain employs TRBV7-2 and TRBJ2-7; no clear D gene. This CDR3 has 14 residues. V was clipped by 5 bases and J by 3 bases, with 14 bases between them. Germline CDR1 and CDR2: SGHTA and FQGNSA. The CDR3 sequence: CASSQIANIYEQYF. DNA for the CDR3: TGTGCCAGCAGCCAGATAGCCAATATCTACGAGCAGTACTTC.

This clone was detected a few times. The rearrangement uses TRBV20-1 and TRBJ2-7; D is ambiguous. V was cut by 4 bases and J by 3 bases, with 7 bases left in between. This CDR3 is built from 11 residues. Germline CDR1 reads DFQATT; CDR2 reads SNEGSKA (reference sequence). CDR3 protein: CSAMGIYEQYV. The CDR3, as DNA: TGCAGTGCTATGGGGATCTACGAGCAGTACGTC.

The genes are TRBV2 and TRBJ2-7; a weak D match, TRBD1 (5 bases). Germline assignment: CDR1 SNHLY and CDR2 FYNNEI. The CDR3 is made up of 12 amino acids. V shed 9 bases and J shed 3 bases, with 12 bases lying between them. CDR3 sequence: CASTEQGYEQYV. DNA for the CDR3: TGTGCCAGTACCGAGCAGGGCTACGAGCAGTACGTC.